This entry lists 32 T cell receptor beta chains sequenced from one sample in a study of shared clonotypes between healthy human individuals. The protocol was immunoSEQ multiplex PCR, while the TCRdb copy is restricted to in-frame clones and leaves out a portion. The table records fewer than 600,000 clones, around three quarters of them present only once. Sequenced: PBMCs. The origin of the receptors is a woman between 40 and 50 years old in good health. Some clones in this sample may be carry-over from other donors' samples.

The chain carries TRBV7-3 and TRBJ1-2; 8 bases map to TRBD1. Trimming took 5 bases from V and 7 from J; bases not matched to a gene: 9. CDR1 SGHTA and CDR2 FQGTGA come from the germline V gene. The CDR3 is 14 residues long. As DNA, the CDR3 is TGTGCCAGCAGCATTCCGGGACAGGAACTTGGCTACACCTTC. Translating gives CASSIPGQELGYTF.

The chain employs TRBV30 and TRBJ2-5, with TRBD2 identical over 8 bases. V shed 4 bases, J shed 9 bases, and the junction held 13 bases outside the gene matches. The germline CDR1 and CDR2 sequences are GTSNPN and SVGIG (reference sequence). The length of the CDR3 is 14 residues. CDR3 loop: CAWTHGGARLAQYF. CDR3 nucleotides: TGTGCCTGGACCCACGGGGGGGCTCGGTTGGCCCAGTACTTC. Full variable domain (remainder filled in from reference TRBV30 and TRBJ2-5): SQTIHQWPATLVQPVGSPLSLECTVEGTSNPNLYWYRQAAGRGLQLLFYSVGIGQISSEVPQNLSASRPQDRQFILSSKKLLLSDSGFYLCAWTHGGARLAQYFGPGTRLLVL.

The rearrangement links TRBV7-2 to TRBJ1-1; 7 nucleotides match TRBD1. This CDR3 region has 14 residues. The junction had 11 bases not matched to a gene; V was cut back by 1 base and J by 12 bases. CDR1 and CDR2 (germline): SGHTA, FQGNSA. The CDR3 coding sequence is TGTGCCAGCAGCTTAGGTTTGGGCTCAGGGGGAACTTTCTTT. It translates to CASSLGLGSGGTFF.

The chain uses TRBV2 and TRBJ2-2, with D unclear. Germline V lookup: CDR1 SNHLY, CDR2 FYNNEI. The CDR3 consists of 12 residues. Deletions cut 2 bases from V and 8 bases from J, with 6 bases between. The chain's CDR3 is CASSEFDGELFF. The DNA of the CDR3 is TGTGCCAGCAGTGAATTTGATGGGGAGCTGTTTTTT.

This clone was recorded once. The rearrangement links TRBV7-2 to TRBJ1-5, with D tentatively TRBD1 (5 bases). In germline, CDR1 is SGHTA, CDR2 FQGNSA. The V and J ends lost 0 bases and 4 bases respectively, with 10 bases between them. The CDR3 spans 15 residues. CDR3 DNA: TGTGCCAGCAGCTTAGCGGTGACAGCTAATCAGCCCCAGCATTTT. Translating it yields CASSLAVTANQPQHF.

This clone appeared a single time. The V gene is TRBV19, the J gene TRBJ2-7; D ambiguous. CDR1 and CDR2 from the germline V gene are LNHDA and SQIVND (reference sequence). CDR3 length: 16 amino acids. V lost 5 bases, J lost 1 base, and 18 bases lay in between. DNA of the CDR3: TGTGCCAGTAGTCCCGCCCGGGTTCGGATTTCCTACGAGCAGTACTTC. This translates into CASSPARVRISYEQYF.

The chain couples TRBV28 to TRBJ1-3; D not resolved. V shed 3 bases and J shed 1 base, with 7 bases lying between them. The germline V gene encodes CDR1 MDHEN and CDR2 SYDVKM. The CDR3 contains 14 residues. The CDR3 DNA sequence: TGTGCCAGCAGTTTCCTCGGATCTGGAAACACCATATATTTT. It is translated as CASSFLGSGNTIYF. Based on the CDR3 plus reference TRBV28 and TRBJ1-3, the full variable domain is DVKVTQSSRYLVKRTGEKVFLECVQDMDHENMFWYRQDPGLGLRLIYFSYDVKMKEKGDIPEGYSVSREKKERFSLILESASTNQTSMYLCASSFLGSGNTIYFGEGSWLTVV.

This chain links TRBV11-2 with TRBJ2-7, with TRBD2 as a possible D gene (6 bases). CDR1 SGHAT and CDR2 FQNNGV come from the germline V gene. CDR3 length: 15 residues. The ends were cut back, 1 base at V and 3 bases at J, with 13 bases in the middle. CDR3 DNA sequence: TGTGCCAGCAGCTTAGCAGGAGGGGCCTACTACGAGCAGTACTTC. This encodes CASSLAGGAYYEQYF.

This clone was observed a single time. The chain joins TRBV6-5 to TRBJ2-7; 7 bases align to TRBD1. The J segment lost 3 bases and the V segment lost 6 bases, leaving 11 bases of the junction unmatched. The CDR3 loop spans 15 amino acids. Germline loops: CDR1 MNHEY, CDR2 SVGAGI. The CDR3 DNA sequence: TGTGCCAGCAGAAGGGACAGCCAGGGAATCTACGAGCAGTACTTC. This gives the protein CASRRDSQGIYEQYF.

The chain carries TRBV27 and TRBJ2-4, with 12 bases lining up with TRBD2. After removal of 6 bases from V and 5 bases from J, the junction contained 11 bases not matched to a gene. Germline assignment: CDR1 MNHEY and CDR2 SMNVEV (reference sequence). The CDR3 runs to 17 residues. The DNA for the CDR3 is TGTGCCAGCAGACCCCTAGCGGGAGGGTATGGAGAAAACATTCAGTACTTC. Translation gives CASRPLAGGYGENIQYF.

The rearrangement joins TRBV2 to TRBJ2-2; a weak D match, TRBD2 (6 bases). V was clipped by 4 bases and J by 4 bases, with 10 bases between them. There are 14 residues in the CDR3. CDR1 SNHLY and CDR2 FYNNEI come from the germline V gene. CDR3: CASSGGEITGELFF. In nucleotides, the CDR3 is TGTGCCAGCAGTGGCGGGGAGATCACCGGGGAGCTGTTTTTT. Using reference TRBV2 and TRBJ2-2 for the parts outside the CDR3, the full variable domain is EPEVTQTPSHQVTQMGQEVILRCVPISNHLYFYWYRQILGQKVEFLVSFYNNEISEKSEIFDDQFSVERPDGSNFTLKIRSTKLEDSAMYFCASSGGEITGELFFGEGSRLTVL.

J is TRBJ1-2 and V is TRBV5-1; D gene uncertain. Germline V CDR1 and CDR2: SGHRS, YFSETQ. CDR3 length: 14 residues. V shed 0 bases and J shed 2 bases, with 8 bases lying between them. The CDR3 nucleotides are TGCGCCAGCAGCTTGGCCGTGGGCAACTATGGCTACACCTTC. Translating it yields CASSLAVGNYGYTF.

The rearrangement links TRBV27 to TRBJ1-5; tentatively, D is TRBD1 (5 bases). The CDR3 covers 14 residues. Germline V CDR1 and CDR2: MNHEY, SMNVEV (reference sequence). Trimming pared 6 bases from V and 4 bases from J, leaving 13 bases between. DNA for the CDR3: TGTGCCAGCAGGCGGGACCTAGAAAATCAGCCCCAGCATTTT. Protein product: CASRRDLENQPQHF.

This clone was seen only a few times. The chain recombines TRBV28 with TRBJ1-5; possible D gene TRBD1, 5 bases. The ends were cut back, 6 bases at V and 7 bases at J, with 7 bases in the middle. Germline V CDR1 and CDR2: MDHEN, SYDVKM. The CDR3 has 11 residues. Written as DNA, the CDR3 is TGTGCCAGCAGGGGGCAACAGCCCCAGCATTTT. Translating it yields CASRGQQPQHF.

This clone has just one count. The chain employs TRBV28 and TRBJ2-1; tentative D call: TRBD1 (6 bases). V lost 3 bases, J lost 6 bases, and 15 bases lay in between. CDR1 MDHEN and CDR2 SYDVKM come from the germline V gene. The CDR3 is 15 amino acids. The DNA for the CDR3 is TGTGCCAGCAGTTTCGGGCAGGGGTTGGTCAATGAGCAGTTCTTC. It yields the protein CASSFGQGLVNEQFF.

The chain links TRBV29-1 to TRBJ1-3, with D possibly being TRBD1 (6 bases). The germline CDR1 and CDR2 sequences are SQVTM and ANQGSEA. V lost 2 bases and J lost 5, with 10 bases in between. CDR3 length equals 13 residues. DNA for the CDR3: TGCAGCGTTGAAACAGGGACCAGAAACACCATATATTTT. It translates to CSVETGTRNTIYF.

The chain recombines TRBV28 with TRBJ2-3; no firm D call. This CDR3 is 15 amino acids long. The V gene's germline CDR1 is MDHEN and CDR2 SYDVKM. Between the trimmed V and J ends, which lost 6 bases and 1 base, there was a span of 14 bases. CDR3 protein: CASSQGASGTDTQYF. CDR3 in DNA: TGTGCCAGCAGCCAAGGAGCTAGTGGCACAGATACGCAGTATTTT. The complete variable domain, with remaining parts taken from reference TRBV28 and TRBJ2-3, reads DVKVTQSSRYLVKRTGEKVFLECVQDMDHENMFWYRQDPGLGLRLIYFSYDVKMKEKGDIPEGYSVSREKKERFSLILESASTNQTSMYLCASSQGASGTDTQYFGPGTRLTVL.

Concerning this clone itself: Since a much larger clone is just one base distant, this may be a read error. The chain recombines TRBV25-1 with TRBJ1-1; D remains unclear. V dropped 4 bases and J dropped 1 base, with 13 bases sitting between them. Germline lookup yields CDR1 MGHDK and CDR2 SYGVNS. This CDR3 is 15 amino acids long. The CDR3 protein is CASSARTGRNTEAFF. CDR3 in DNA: TGTGCCAGCAGTGCTCGGACGGGCAGGAACACTGAAGCTTTCTTT. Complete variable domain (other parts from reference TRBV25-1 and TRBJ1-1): EADIYQTPRYLVIGTGKKITLECSQTMGHDKMYWYQQDPGMELHLIHYSYGVNSTEKGDLSSESTVSRIRTEHFPLTLESARPSHTSQYLCASSARTGRNTEAFFGQGTRLTVV.

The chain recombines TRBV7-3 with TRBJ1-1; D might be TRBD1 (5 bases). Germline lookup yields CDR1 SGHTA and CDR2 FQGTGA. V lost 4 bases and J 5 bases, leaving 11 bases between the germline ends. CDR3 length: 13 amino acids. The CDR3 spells CASSSARGTEAFF. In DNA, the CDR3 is TGTGCCAGCAGCTCAGCAAGGGGTACTGAAGCTTTCTTT.

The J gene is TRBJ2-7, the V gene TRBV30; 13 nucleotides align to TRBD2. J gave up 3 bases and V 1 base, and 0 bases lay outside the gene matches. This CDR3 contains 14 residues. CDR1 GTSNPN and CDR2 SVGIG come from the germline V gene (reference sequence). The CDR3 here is CAWSGLAGGYEQYF. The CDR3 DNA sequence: TGTGCCTGGAGTGGACTAGCGGGAGGCTACGAGCAGTACTTC.

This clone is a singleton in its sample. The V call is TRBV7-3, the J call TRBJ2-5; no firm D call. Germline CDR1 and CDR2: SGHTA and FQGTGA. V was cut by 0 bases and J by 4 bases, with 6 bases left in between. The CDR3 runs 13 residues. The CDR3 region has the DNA TGTGCCAGCAGCTTAACTTGGGGAGAGACCCAGTACTTC. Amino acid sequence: CASSLTWGETQYF.

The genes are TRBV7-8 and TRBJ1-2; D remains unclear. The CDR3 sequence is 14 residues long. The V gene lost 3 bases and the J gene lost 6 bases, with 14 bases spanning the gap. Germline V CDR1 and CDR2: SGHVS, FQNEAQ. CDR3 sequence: CASSFRPEGDGYTF. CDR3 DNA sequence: TGTGCCAGCAGCTTTAGACCCGAGGGAGATGGCTACACCTTC. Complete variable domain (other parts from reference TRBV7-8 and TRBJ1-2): GAGVSQSPRYKVAKRGQDVALRCDPISGHVSLFWYQQALGQGPEFLTYFQNEAQLDKSGLPSDRFFAERPEGSVSTLKIQRTQQEDSAVYLCASSFRPEGDGYTFGSGTRLTVV.

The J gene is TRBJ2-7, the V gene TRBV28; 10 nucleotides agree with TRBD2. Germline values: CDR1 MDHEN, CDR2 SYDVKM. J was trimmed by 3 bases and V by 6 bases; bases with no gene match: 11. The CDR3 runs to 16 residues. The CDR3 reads CASSPGLAGVNYEQYF. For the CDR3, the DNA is TGTGCCAGCAGCCCGGGGCTAGCGGGAGTAAACTACGAGCAGTACTTC.

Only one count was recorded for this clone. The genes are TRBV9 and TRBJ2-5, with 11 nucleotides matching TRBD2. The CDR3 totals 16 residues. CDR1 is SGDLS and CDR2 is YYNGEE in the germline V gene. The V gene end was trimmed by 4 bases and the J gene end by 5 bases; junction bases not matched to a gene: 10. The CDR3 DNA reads TGTGCCAGCAGCCCCGGGACTAGCGGATGGGAGGAGACCCAGTACTTC. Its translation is CASSPGTSGWEETQYF.

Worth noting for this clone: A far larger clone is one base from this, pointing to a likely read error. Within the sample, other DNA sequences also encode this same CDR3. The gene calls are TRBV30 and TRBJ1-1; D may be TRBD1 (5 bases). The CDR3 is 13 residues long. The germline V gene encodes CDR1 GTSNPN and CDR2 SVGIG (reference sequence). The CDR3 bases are TGCGCCTGGGACTGGAACATGAACACTGAAGCTTTCTTT. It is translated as CAWDWNMNTEAFF.

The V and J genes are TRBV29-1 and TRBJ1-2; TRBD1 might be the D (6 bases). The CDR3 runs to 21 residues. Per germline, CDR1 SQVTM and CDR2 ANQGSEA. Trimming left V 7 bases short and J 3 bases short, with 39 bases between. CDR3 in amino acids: CSASLRPLVVAGQGFYYGYTF. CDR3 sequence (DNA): TGCAGCGCTAGTCTGAGGCCCTTAGTTGTTGCCGGGCAGGGGTTTTACTATGGCTACACCTTC.

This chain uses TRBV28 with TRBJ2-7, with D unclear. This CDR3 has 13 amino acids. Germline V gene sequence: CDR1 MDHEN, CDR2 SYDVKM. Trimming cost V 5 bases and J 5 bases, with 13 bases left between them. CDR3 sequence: CASSTPGAHEQYF. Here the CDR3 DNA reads TGTGCCAGCAGTACCCCCGGAGCCCACGAGCAGTACTTC.

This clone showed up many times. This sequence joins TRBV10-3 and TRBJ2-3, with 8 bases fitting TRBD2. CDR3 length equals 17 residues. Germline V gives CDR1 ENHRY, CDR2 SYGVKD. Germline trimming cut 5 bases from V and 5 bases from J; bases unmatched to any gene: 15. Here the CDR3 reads CAISYSLTSGVEDTQYF. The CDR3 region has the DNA TGTGCCATCAGTTACTCACTCACTAGCGGCGTGGAAGATACGCAGTATTTT.

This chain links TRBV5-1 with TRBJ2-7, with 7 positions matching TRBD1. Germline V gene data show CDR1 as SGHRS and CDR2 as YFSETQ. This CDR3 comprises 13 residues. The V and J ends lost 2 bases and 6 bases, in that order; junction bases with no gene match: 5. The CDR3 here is CASSLSDRAEQYF. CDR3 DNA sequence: TGCGCCAGCAGCTTATCCGACAGGGCCGAGCAGTACTTC.

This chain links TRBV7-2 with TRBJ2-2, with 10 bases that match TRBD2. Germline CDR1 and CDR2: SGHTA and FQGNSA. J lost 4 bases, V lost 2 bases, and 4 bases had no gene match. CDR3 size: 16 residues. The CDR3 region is CASSLHASGSTGELFF. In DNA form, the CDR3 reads TGTGCCAGCAGCTTACACGCTAGCGGGAGCACCGGGGAGCTGTTTTTT.

CDR3 region: CSAGLAGRYEQYF. In DNA form, the CDR3 reads TGCAGCGCCGGACTAGCGGGGAGGTACGAGCAGTACTTC. The chain is built from TRBV29-1 and TRBJ2-5, with 12 bases fitting TRBD2. Judging by the DNA end, TRBJ2-7 fits better; the J call may be wrong. Germline V gene sequence: CDR1 SQVTM, CDR2 ANQGSEA. The CDR3 is made up of 13 amino acids.

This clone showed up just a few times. The CDR3 DNA reads TGTGCCAGCAGCCGGAGAGATGGGGGTAACTATGGCTACACCTTC. Translating it yields CASSRRDGGNYGYTF. This chain joins TRBV4-2 and TRBJ1-2, with D possibly matching TRBD1 (5 bases). The CDR3 is made up of 15 amino acids. V dropped 4 bases and J dropped 1 base, with 13 bases sitting between them. Germline V gives CDR1 LGHNA, CDR2 YNFKEQ.